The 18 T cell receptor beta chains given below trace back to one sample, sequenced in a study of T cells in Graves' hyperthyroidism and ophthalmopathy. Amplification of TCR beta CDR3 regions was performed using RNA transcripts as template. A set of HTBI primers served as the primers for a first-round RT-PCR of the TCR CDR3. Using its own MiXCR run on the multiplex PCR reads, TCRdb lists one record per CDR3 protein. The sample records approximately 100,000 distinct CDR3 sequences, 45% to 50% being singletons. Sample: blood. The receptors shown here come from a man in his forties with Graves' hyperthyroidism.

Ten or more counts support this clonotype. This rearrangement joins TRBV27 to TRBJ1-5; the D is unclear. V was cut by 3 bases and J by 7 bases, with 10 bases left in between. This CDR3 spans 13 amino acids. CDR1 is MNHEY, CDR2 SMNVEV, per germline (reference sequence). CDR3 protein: CASSLGEWQPQHF. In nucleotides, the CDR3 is TGTGCCAGCAGTTTGGGAGAGTGGCAGCCCCAGCATTTT.

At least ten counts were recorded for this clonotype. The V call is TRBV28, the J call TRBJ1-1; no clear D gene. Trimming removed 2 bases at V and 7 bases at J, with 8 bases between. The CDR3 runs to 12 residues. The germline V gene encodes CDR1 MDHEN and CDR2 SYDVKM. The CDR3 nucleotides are TGTGCCAGCAGTTTAGGGCGGAGTGAAGCTTTCTTT. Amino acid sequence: CASSLGRSEAFF.

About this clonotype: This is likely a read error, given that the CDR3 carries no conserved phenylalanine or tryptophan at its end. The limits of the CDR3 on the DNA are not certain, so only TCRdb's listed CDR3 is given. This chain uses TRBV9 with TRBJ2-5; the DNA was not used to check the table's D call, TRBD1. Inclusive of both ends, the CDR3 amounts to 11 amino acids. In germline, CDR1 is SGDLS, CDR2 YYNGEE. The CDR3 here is CASSASDRGRS.

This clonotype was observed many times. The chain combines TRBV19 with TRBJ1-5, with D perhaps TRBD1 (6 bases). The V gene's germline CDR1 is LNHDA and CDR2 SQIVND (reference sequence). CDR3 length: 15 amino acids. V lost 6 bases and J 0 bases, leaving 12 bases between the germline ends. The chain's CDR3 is CASSHRDISNQPQHF. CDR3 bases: TGTGCCAGTAGCCACCGGGACATTAGCAATCAGCCCCAGCATTTT. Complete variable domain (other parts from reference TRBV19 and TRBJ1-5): DGGITQSPKYLFRKEGQNVTLSCEQNLNHDAMYWYRQDPGQGLRLIYYSQIVNDFQKGDIAEGYSVSREKKESFPLTVTSAQKNPTAFYLCASSHRDISNQPQHFGDGTRLSIL.

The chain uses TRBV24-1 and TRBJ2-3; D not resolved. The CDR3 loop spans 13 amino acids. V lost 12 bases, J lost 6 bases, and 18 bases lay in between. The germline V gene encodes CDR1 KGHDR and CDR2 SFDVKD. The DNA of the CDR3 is TGTGCCTGGAGTCCCAACCTACGGGATACGCAGTATTTT. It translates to CAWSPNLRDTQYF.

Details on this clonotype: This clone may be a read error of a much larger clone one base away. CDR3 in amino acids: CASSLDRKGMDSYNEQFF. The CDR3 coding sequence is TGTGCCAGCAGCTTAGATCGCAAAGGGATGGACTCCTACAATGAGCAGTTCTTC. The rearrangement joins TRBV11-3 to TRBJ2-1; D remains unclear. Germline-derived CDR1 and CDR2 are SGHNT and YENEEA. Trimming left V 0 bases short and J 0 bases short, with 15 bases between. CDR3 length: 18 residues.

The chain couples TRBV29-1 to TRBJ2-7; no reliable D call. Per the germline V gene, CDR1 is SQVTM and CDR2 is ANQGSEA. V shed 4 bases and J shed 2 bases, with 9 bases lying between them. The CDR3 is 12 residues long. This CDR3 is CSVGAAAYEQYF. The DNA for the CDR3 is TGCAGCGTTGGGGCAGCCGCCTACGAGCAGTACTTC.

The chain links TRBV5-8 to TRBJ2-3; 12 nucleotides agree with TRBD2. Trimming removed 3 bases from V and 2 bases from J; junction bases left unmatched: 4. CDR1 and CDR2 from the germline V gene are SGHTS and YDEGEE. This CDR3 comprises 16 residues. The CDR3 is CASSSGLAGLTDTQYF. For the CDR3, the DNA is TGTGCCAGCAGCTCAGGACTAGCGGGACTCACAGATACGCAGTATTTT.

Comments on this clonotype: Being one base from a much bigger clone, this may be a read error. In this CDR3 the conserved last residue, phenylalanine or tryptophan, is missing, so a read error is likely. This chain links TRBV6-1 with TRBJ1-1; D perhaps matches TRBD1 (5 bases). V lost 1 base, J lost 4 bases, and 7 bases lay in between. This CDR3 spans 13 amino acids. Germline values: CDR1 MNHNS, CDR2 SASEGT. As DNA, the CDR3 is TGTGCCAGCAGTGAAGAGAGGGGCACTGAAGCTTTCTGT. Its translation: CASSEERGTEAFC.

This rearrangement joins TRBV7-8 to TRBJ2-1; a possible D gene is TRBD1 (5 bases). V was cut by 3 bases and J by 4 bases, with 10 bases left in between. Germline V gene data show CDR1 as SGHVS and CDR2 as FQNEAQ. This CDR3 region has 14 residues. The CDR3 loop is CASSFGARYNEQFF. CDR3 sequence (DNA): TGTGCCAGCAGCTTTGGGGCTAGATACAATGAGCAGTTCTTC.

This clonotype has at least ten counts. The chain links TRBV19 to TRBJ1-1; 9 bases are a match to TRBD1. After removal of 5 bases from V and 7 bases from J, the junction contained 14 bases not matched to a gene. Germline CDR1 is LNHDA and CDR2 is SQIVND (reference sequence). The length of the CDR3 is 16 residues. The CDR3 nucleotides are TGTGCCAGTAGTCCTCCCGGGACAGGGACGCGGGGTGAAGCTTTCTTT. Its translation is CASSPPGTGTRGEAFF.

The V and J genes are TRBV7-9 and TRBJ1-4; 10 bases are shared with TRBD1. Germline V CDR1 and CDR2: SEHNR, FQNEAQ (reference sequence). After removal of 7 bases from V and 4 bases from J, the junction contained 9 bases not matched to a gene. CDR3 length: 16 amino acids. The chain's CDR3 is CASTLGQGELNEKLFF. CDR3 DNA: TGTGCCAGCACCCTCGGACAGGGGGAGCTTAATGAAAAACTGTTTTTT. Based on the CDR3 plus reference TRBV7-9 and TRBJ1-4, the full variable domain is DTGVSQNPRHKITKRGQNVTFRCDPISEHNRLYWYRQTLGQGPEFLTYFQNEAQLEKSRLLSDRFSAERPKGSFSTLEIQRTEQGDSAMYLCASTLGQGELNEKLFFGSGTQLSVL.

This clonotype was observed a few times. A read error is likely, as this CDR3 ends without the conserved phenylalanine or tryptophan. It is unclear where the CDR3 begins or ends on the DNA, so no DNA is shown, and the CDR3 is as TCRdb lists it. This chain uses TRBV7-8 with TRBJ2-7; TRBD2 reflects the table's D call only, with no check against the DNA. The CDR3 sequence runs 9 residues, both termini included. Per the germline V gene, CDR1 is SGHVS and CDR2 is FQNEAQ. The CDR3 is CASTRTIAG.

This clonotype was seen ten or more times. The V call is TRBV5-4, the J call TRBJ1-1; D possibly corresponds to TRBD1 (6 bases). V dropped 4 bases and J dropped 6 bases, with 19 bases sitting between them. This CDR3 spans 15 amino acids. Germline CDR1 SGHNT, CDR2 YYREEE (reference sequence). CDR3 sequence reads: CASSLSSNRGPEAFF. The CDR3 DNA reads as TGTGCCAGCAGCCTCTCCAGTAATCGGGGGCCTGAAGCTTTCTTT.

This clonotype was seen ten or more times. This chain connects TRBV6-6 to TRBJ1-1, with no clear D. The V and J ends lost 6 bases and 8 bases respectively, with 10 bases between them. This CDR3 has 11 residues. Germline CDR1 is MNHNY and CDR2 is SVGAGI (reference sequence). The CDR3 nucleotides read TGTGCCAGCAGCCCCGACGGAGAAGCTTTCTTT. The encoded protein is CASSPDGEAFF.

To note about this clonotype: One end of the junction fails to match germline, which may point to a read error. CDR3 nucleotides: TGTGCCAGCGGTTTCCAGGGCAGTCAGCCCCAGCATTTT. This translates into CASGFQGSQPQHF. The V gene is TRBV12-3 or TRBV12-4, the J gene TRBJ1-5; D might be TRBD1 (5 bases). This CDR3 has 13 amino acids.

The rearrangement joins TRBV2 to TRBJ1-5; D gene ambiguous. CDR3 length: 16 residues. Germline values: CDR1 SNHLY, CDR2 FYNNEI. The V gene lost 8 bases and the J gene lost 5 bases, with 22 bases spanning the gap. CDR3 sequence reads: CASSPTVVGSHQPQHF. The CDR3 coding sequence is TGTGCCAGCTCACCAACGGTGGTAGGATCTCATCAGCCCCAGCATTTT.

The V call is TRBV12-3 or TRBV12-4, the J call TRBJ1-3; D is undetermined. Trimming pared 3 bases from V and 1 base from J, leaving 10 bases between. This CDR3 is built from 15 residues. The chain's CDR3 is CASSFISGSGNTIYF. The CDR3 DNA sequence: TGTGCCAGCAGTTTTATTTCGGGTTCTGGAAACACCATATATTTT.